One T cell receptor beta chain is described in this entry. The sample is drawn from a study of blood T cell repertoires in COVID-19. About the research overall: The United States, Italy and Spain were the sources of the acute and convalescent COVID-19 samples.

Original analysis: Reference gene primer amplification gave nucleated cell count estimates. Repertoires were generated with immunoSEQ multiplex PCR, while TCRdb's copy carries only in-frame clones and drops some. V and J calls and clone size are copied from that table; D and trimming were computed from the DNA. Altogether approximately 240,000 clones are present, around nine tenths being singletons, with the ten largest covering 2.1%. The sequence came from a woman between 40 and 55 years old who had recovered from COVID-19. The sequenced sample consisted of peripheral blood.

Here the CDR3 reads CASRERGVTYEQYF. The CDR3 coding sequence is TGTGCCAGCAGAGAGCGGGGAGTAACCTACGAGCAGTACTTC. J is TRBJ2-7 and V is TRBV6-6; 7 nucleotides line up with TRBD2. Trimming cost V 6 bases and J 2 bases; bases outside gene matches: 7. Germline V gene sequence: CDR1 MNHNY, CDR2 SVGAGI (reference sequence). This CDR3 has 14 residues.